This is a list of T cell receptor beta chains from one sample in a study of cytomegalovirus exposure and HLA in healthy donors. The assay was immunoSEQ multiplex PCR, and TCRdb's table has in-frame clones only and misses some. The listing contains 53,000 or so clones. Sequences were obtained from PBMCs. The receptor set was obtained from a man aged 18 to 29 in good health and CMV-seropositive. Both conserved end residues are part of each CDR3. The D gene is left open where the match is weak.

CDR3 DNA	CDR3 protein	V gene	D gene	J gene
TGTGCCAGTAAGCAGCAGGAACGGAACACCGGGGAGCTGTTTTTT	CASKQQERNTGELFF	TRBV19	.	TRBJ2-2
TGTGCCAGCAGTAGGCGGGAGGTCCTTGGCAATGAGCAGTTCTTC	CASSRREVLGNEQFF	TRBV27	TRBD2	TRBJ2-1
TGTGCCAGTAGTGCAGGGGGCAGTAACACTGAAGCTTTCTTT	CASSAGGSNTEAFF	TRBV19	TRBD1	TRBJ1-1
TGTGCCAGCAGCTCGGGACAGGGGAAGTATGAGCAGTACTTC	CASSSGQGKYEQYF	TRBV7-3	TRBD1	TRBJ2-7
TGTGCCAGCAGAAGCAGAAAAGAGACAGGGGATGGAGAGACCCAGTACTTC	CASRSRKETGDGETQYF	TRBV14	TRBD1	TRBJ2-5
TGTGCCTGGCGAATCTCTCCTAGGGGCTACACCTTC	CAWRISPRGYTF	TRBV30	.	TRBJ1-2
TGTGCCAGCAGTTTGGGACTAGCGGGCGAGCAGTACTTC	CASSLGLAGEQYF	TRBV6-5	TRBD2	TRBJ2-7
TGTGCCAGCAGTGTAGGGACTAGCGGTACCTACGAGCAGTACTTC	CASSVGTSGTYEQYF	TRBV9	TRBD2	TRBJ2-7
TGTGCCAGCAGCTTGGCGGAGCGGGGCTACTACGAGCAGTACTTC	CASSLAERGYYEQYF	TRBV5-4	TRBD2	TRBJ2-7
TGTGCCAGCAGTAAGGACAGGAATCAAAACTATGGCTACACCTTC	CASSKDRNQNYGYTF	TRBV2	TRBD1	TRBJ1-2
TGTGCCAGCAGTCGCATCGGACAGGGAAGTGGAAACACCATATATTTT	CASSRIGQGSGNTIYF	TRBV28	TRBD1	TRBJ1-3
TGCGCCAGCAGCTTTTCCGCCGGGTACAATGAGCAGTTCTTC	CASSFSAGYNEQFF	TRBV5-1	.	TRBJ2-1
TGTGCCAGCAGTTTGCGGGACAGGGTTTTCCCGGGGGCCAACGTCCTGACTTTC	CASSLRDRVFPGANVLTF	TRBV28	TRBD1	TRBJ2-6
TGTGCCAGCAGTTCCCGGGGGGGACTAGCTGATGAGCAGTTCTTC	CASSSRGGLADEQFF	TRBV25-1	TRBD2	TRBJ2-1
TGTGCCACCTTCGACAGTTCTTACGAGCAGTACTTC	CATFDSSYEQYF	TRBV27	.	TRBJ2-7
TGTGCCAGCAGCTTAGTGACGGCAGGTTCATCACCCCTCCACTTT	CASSLVTAGSSPLHF	TRBV7-2	.	TRBJ1-6
TGCGCCAGCAGCGAGGGACAGGGAAGGACCTACGAGCAGTACTTC	CASSEGQGRTYEQYF	TRBV10-1	TRBD1	TRBJ2-7
TGTGCCAGCGGTTACTCGAGGGGAGGCTACAATGAGCAGTTCTTC	CASGYSRGGYNEQFF	TRBV6-5	.	TRBJ2-1
TGTGCCAGCAGCCCCCGGTGGTACAATGAGCAGTTCTTC	CASSPRWYNEQFF	TRBV6-6	.	TRBJ2-1
TGTGCCAGCAGTGGACAGGAAAGCAATCAGCCCCAGCATTTT	CASSGQESNQPQHF	TRBV6-1	.	TRBJ1-5
TGTGCCTCGCGGACTAGCGGGAATGCAGATACGCAGTATTTT	CASRTSGNADTQYF	TRBV30	TRBD2	TRBJ2-3
TGTGCCAGCAGCTATGGCGGCAACACCGGGGAGCTGTTTTTT	CASSYGGNTGELFF	TRBV9	.	TRBJ2-2
TGTGCCAGCAGCTCTGACTTTTACGAGCAGTACTTC	CASSSDFYEQYF	TRBV5-5	.	TRBJ2-7
TGCGCCAGCAGCGAGAGGACTGGTTACGAGCAGTACTTC	CASSERTGYEQYF	TRBV5-1	.	TRBJ2-7
TGTGCCAGCAGCTTAGTCCCCGGTACTGAAGCTTTCTTT	CASSLVPGTEAFF	TRBV7-9	.	TRBJ1-1
TGTGCCACATCCATCCGACTAGCGGGGATCTACGAGCAGTACTTC	CATSIRLAGIYEQYF	TRBV10-3	TRBD2	TRBJ2-7
TGTGCCAGCAGCTACTATAGCGGGAGTGGCAATGAGCAGTTCTTC	CASSYYSGSGNEQFF	TRBV7-3	TRBD2	TRBJ2-1
TGCGCCAGCAGCTCACAGGGGGCCACCGGGGAGCTGTTTTTT	CASSSQGATGELFF	TRBV5-1	TRBD1	TRBJ2-2
TGTGCCAGCAGCGTAGGCCAGGGCACTGAAGCTTTCTTT	CASSVGQGTEAFF	TRBV9	.	TRBJ1-1